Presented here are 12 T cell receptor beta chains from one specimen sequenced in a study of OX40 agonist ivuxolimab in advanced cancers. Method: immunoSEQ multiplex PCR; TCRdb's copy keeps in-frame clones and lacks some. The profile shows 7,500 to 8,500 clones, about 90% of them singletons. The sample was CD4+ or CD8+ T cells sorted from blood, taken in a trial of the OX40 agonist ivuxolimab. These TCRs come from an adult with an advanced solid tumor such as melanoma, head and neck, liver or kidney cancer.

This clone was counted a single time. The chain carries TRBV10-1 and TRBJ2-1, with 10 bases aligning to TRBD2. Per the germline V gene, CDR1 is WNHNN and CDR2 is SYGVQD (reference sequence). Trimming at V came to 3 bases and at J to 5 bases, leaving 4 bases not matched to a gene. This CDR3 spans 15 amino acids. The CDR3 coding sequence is TGCGCCAGCAGTGAATTAGCGGGGGGAAACAATGAGCAGTTCTTC. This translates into CASSELAGGNNEQFF.

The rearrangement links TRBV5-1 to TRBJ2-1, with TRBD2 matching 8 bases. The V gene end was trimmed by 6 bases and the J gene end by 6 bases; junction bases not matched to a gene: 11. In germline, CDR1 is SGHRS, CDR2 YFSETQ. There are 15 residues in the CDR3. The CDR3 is CASKERGRLSNEQFF. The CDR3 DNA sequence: TGCGCCAGCAAGGAGCGCGGGAGGCTATCCAATGAGCAGTTCTTC.

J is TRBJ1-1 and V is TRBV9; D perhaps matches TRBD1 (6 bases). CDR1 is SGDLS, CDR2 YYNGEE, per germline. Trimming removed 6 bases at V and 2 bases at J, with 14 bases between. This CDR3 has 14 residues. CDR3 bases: TGTGCCAGCACTTTCGGGGGGGCTAACACTGAAGCTTTCTTT. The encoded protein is CASTFGGANTEAFF.

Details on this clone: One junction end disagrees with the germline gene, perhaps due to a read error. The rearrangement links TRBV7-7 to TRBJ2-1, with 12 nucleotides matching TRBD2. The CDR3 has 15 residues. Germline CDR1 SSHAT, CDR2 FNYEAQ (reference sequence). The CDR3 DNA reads TGTGCTAGCAGCTTGGGGACTAGCGGGTACAATGAGCAGTTCTTC. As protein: CASSLGTSGYNEQFF.

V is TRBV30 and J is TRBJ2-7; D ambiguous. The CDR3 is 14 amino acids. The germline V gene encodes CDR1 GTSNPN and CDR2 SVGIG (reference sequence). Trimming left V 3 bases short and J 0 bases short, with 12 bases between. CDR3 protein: CAWSGQESSYEQYF. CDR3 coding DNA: TGTGCCTGGAGCGGTCAGGAGAGCTCCTACGAGCAGTACTTC.

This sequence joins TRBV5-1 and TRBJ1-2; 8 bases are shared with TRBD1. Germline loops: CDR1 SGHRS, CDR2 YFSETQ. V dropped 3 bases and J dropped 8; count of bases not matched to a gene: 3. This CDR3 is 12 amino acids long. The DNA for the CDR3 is TGCGCCAGCAGCTGGGGGACAGGCGGCTACACCTTC. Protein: CASSWGTGGYTF.

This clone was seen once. In DNA, the CDR3 is TGTGCCAGCAGCTTCGGGGTCGGAATGGGACAGCCCCAGCATTTT. As protein: CASSFGVGMGQPQHF. The gene calls are TRBV5-6 and TRBJ1-5; D call uncertain. V lost 2 bases and J 7 bases, leaving 16 bases between the germline ends. This CDR3 has 15 residues. Germline V gene data show CDR1 as SGHDT and CDR2 as YYEEEE.

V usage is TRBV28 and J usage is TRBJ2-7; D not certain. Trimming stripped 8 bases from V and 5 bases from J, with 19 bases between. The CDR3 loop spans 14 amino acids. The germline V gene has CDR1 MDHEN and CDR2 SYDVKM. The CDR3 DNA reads TGTGCCAGCGGCTTGCGGACCGGGTTCCACGAGCAGTACTTC. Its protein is CASGLRTGFHEQYF.

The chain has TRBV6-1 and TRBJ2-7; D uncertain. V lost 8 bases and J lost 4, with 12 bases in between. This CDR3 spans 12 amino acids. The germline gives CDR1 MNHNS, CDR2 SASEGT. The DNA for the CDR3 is TGTGCCAGCCTGTTCTATCCGTACGAGCAGTACTTC. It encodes CASLFYPYEQYF.

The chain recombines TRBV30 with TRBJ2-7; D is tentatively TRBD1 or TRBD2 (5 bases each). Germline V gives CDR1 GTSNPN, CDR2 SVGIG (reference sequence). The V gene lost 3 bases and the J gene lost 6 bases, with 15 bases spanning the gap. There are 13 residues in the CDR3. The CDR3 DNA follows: TGTGCCTGGAGCGATATTCAGGGACGCGAGCAGTACTTC. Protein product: CAWSDIQGREQYF.

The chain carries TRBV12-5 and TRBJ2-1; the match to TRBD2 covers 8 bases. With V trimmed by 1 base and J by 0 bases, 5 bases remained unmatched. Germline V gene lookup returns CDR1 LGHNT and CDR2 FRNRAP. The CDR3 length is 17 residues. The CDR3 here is CASGLGAGDASYNEQFF. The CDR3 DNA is TGTGCTAGTGGTTTGGGAGCGGGAGACGCCTCCTACAATGAGCAGTTCTTC.

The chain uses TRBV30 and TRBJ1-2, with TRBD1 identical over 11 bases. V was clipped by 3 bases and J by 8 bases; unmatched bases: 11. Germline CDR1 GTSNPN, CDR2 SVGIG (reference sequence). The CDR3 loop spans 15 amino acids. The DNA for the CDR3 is TGTGCCTGGAGCTTCACCGGGACAGGGGGTGTCGGCTACACCTTC. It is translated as CAWSFTGTGGVGYTF.